This T cell receptor (beta chain) was sequenced for a study of cytomegalovirus exposure and HLA in healthy donors. The wider study: Within an early data release were roughly 83 million unique TCRs drawn from HLA-typed donors.

Overall study findings and caveats: Across all donors, roughly uniform sequencing depth was an assumption of the presence/absence analyses.

PCR primers comprised 60 Vbeta and 13 Jbeta primers. The assay was immunoSEQ multiplex PCR, and TCRdb's table has in-frame clones only and misses some. The sample has more than 95,000 clones, 75% to 90% seen once. Germline CDR1 MGHRA, CDR2 YSYEKL. The length of the CDR3 is 14 residues. The trim removed 4 bases at V and 0 bases at J, leaving 3 bases unmatched. With respect to this clone: The antigen is undetermined.

Everyone who donated was a healthy bone marrow donor. Donors counted as nominally healthy when sampled, yet unrecorded immune exposures were likely. The receptor was isolated from a man aged 18 to 29 in good health and CMV-seropositive. V usage is TRBV4-1 and J usage is TRBJ2-7, with 7 bases fitting TRBD1. Sequenced input: PBMCs. This CDR3 is CASSPQGDSYEQYF. In nucleotides, the CDR3 is TGCGCCAGCAGCCCCCAGGGGGACTCCTACGAGCAGTACTTC.